The 2 T cell receptor beta chains presented below share a single source sample, sequenced in a study of cytomegalovirus exposure and HLA in healthy donors. Sequencing used immunoSEQ multiplex PCR; TCRdb keeps in-frame clones, though not all of them. The data contain about 83,000 clones, 95% to 96% of them singletons. Sample: PBMCs. These receptors were obtained from a woman aged 18-35 years in good health and CMV-seronegative.

The chain is built from TRBV18 and TRBJ2-7; D not certain. The CDR3 sequence is 13 residues long. Germline CDR1 and CDR2: KGHSH and LQKENI. V lost 3 bases to trimming and J lost 6 bases, with 12 bases between them. CDR3 protein: CASSPVNQAEQYF. The CDR3 DNA reads TGTGCCAGCTCACCTGTCAACCAAGCCGAGCAGTACTTC. Full variable domain (rest looked up from reference TRBV18 and TRBJ2-7): NAGVMQNPRHLVRRRGQEARLRCSPMKGHSHVYWYRQLPEEGLKFMVYLQKENIIDESGMPKERFSAEFPKEGPSILRIQQVVRGDSAAYFCASSPVNQAEQYFGPGTRLTVT.

The chain combines TRBV4-1 with TRBJ2-2; a possible D gene is TRBD2 (5 bases). CDR1 and CDR2 from the germline V gene are MGHRA and YSYEKL. V lost 1 base to trimming and J lost 6 bases, with 12 bases between them. The CDR3 consists of 15 residues. CDR3 protein: CASSQGNSGAGELFF. CDR3 DNA sequence: TGCGCCAGCAGCCAAGGAAATTCCGGGGCCGGGGAGCTGTTTTTT.